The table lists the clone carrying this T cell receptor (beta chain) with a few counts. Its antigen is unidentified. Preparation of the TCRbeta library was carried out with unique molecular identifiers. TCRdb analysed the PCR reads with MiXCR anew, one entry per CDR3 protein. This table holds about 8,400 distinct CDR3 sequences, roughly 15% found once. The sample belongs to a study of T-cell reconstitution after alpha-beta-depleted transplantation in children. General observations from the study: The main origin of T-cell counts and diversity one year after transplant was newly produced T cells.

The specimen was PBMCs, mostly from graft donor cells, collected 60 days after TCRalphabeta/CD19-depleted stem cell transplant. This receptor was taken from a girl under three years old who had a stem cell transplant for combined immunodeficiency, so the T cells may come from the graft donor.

For the CDR3, the DNA is TGTGCCAGTACTCGCCCGGGACAGGGGACAGATACGCAGTATTTT. It yields the protein CASTRPGQGTDTQYF. J is TRBJ2-3 and V is TRBV5-6; the match to TRBD1 covers 10 bases. Germline V CDR1 and CDR2: SGHDT, YYEEEE. The CDR3 runs to 15 residues. J was trimmed by 3 bases and V by 8 bases; bases with no gene match: 9.